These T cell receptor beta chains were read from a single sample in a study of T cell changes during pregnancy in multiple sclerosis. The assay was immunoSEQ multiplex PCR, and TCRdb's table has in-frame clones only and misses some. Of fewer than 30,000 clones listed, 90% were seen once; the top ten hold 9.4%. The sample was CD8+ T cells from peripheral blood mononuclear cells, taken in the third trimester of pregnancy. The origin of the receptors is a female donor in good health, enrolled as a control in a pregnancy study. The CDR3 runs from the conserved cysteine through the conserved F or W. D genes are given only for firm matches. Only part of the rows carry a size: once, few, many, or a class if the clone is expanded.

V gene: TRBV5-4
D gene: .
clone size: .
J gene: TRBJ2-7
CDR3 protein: CASSLLGEEKQYF
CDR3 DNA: TGTGCCAGCAGCTTGTTGGGGGAGGAGAAGCAGTACTTC

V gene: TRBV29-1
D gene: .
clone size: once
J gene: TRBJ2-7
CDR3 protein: CSVDGGRSYEQYF
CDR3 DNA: TGCAGCGTTGATGGAGGTAGAAGCTACGAGCAGTACTTC

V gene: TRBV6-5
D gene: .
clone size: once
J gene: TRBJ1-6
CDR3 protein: CASSLPAYNSPLHF
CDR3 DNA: TGTGCCAGCAGCCTCCCTGCCTATAATTCACCCCTCCACTTT

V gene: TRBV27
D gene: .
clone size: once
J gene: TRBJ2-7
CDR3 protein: CASSLTLREQYF
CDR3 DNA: TGTGCCAGCAGTCTCACCCTACGGGAGCAGTACTTC

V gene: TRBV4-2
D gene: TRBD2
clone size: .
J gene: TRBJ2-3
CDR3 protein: CASSQLQESGGPDTQYF
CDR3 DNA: TGTGCCAGCAGCCAGTTGCAGGAGAGCGGGGGGCCAGATACGCAGTATTTT

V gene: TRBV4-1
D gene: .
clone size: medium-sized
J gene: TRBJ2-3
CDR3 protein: CASSQEASVNTDTQYF
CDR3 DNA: TGCGCCAGCAGCCAAGAGGCTAGCGTCAACACAGATACGCAGTATTTT

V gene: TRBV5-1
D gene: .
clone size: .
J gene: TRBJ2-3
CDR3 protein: CASSLAETSSADTQYF
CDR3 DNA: TGCGCCAGCAGCTTGGCCGAGACTAGTAGTGCAGATACGCAGTATTTT

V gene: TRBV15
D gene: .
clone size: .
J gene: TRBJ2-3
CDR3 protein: CATSREMLWERSTDTQYF
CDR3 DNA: TGTGCCACCAGCAGAGAAATGTTGTGGGAGCGGAGCACAGATACGCAGTATTTT

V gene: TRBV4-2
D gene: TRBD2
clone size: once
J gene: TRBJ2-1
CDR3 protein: CASSYSLAGGPLNEQFF
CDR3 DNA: TGTGCCAGCAGCTACTCACTAGCGGGGGGCCCTCTGAATGAGCAGTTCTTC

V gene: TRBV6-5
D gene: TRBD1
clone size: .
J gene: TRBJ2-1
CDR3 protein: CASSSGTGGYNEQFF
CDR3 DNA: TGTGCCAGCAGCTCCGGGACAGGGGGCTACAATGAGCAGTTCTTC

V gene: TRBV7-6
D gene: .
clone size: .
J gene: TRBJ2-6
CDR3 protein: CASSSGLTGGANVLTF
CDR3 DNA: TGTGCCAGCAGCTCGGGACTGACTGGTGGGGCCAACGTCCTGACTTTC

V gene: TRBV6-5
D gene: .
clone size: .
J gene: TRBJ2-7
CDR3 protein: CASSPGHLYEQYF
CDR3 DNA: TGTGCCAGCAGTCCGGGACATCTATACGAGCAGTACTTC

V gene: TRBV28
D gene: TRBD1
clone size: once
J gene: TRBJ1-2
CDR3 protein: CASRLISGTGWKISYGYTF
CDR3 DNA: TGTGCCAGCAGACTTATCTCCGGGACAGGGTGGAAGATCAGCTATGGCTACACCTTC

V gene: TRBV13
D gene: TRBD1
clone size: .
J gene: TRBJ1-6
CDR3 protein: CASSLGTGGRSPLHF
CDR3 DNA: TGTGCCAGCAGCTTAGGAACAGGGGGAAGATCACCCCTCCACTTT

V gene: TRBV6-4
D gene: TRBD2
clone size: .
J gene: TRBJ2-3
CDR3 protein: CASSEVAGSEDTQYF
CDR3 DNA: TGTGCCAGCAGTGAGGTAGCGGGATCCGAAGATACGCAGTATTTT

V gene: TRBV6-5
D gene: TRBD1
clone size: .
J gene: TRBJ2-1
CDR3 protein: CASSYSTGDEQFF
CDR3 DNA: TGTGCCAGCAGTTACTCGACAGGGGATGAGCAGTTCTTC

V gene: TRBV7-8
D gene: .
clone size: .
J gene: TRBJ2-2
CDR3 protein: CASSLRGRESTGELFF
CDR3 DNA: TGTGCCAGCAGCCTTAGGGGACGGGAGAGCACCGGGGAGCTGTTTTTT

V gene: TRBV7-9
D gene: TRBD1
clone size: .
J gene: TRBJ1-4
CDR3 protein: CASSRQGRREKLFF
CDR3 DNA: TGTGCCAGCAGCCGACAGGGAAGGCGGGAAAAACTGTTTTTT

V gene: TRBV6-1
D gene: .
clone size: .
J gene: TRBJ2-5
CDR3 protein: CASRTQGSWETQYF
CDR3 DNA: TGTGCCAGCAGAACACAGGGTTCCTGGGAGACCCAGTACTTC

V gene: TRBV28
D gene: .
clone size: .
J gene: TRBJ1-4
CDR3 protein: CASSLGGDLNEKLFF
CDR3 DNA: TGTGCCAGCAGTTTAGGAGGGGACCTTAATGAAAAACTGTTTTTT

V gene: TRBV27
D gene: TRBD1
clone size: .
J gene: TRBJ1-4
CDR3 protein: CASRPTGGVSKLFF
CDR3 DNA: TGTGCCAGCAGGCCGACAGGGGGCGTTTCAAAACTGTTTTTT

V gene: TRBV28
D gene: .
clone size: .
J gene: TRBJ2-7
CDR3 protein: CASSLSLEGGGGEQYF
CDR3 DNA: TGTGCCAGCAGTTTATCCCTCGAAGGGGGAGGGGGCGAGCAGTACTTC